The T cell receptor beta chain described here comes from a study of Ad26.COV2.S vaccination and SARS-CoV-2 variants. Overall study: Sample donor was a member of the COV1001 Ad26.COV2.S trial arm. Intramuscular Ad26.COV2.S at 5x10^10 or 1x10^11 viral particles.

This CDR3 comprises 15 residues. V lost 0 bases, J lost 4 bases, and 3 bases stayed unmatched. Germline V CDR1 and CDR2: SGHRS, YFSETQ. The data were produced by immunoSEQ multiplex PCR, yet TCRdb's version contains in-frame clones alone and is incomplete. The sample carries 380,000 or so clones, about 88% recorded once. Concerning this clone itself: The antigen remains unidentified.

The treatment denotes: roughly 18 received Ad26.COV2.S at low or high dose, single or two shots; 5 received placebo; per-sample allocation not given. All samples were drawn on day 63, counting from the first vaccine or placebo injection. Overall study results and limits: Greater spike-specific TCR breadth was seen in vaccine recipients than in placebo recipients.

The sequenced sample was peripheral blood, obtained in a trial of Ad26.COV2.S vaccine versus placebo. The source of this sequence is a person aged 18-65 years who received the Ad26.COV2.S COVID-19 vaccine or a placebo. The rearrangement joins TRBV5-1 to TRBJ1-2, with 10 bases lining up with TRBD1. In nucleotides, the CDR3 is TGCGCCAGCAGCTTGGGGACAGGGGGTGGCTATGGCTACACCTTC. This gives the protein CASSLGTGGGYGYTF.